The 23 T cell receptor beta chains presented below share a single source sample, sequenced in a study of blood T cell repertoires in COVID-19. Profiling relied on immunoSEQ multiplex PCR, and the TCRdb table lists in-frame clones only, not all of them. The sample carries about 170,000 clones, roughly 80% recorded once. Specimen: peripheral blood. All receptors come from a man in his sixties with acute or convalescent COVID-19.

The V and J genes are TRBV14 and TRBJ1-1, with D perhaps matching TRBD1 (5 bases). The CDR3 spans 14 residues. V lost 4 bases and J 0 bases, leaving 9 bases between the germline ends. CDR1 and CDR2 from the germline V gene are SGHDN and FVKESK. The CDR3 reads CASSLRGMNTEAFF. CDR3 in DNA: TGTGCCAGCAGCCTGCGGGGGATGAACACTGAAGCTTTCTTT.

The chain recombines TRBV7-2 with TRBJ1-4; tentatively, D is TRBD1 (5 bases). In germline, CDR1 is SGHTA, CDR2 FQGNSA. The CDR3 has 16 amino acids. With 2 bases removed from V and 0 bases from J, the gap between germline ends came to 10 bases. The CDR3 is CASSLMGGSTNEKLFF. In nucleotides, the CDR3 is TGTGCCAGCAGCTTAATGGGGGGATCAACTAATGAAAAACTGTTTTTT. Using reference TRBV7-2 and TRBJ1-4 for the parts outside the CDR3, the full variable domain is GAGVSQSPSNKVTEKGKDVELRCDPISGHTALYWYRQSLGQGLEFLIYFQGNSAPDKSGLPSDRFSAERTGGSVSTLTIQRTQQEDSAVYLCASSLMGGSTNEKLFFGSGTQLSVL.

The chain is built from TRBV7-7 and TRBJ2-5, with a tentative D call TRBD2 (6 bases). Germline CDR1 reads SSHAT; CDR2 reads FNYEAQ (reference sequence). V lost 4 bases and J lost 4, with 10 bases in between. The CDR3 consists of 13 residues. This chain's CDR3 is CASSSGVRETQYF. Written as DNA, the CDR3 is TGTGCCAGCAGCTCGGGGGTTAGAGAGACCCAGTACTTC.

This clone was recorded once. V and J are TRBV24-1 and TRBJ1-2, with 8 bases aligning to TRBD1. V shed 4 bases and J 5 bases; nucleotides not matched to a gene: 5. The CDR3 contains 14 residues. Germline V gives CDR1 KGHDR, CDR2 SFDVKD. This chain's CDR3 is CATSEFDRGYGYTF. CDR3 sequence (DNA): TGTGCCACCAGTGAGTTTGACAGGGGTTATGGCTACACCTTC.

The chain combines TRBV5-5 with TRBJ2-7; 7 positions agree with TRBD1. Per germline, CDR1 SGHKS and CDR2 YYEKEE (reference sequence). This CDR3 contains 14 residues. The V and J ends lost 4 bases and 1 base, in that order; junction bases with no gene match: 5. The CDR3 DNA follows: TGTGCCAGCAGCGTAGGCAGGGGGTCCTACGAGCAGTACTTC. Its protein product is CASSVGRGSYEQYF.

The CDR3 protein is CASSNLSGGAPNEQFF. The CDR3 region has the DNA TGTGCCAGCAGCAACCTTAGCGGGGGAGCCCCCAATGAGCAGTTCTTC. The V gene is TRBV21-1, the J gene TRBJ2-1; the table's D call TRBD2 went unverified against the DNA. TRBV21-1 is described as a pseudogene. The CDR3 has 16 residues.

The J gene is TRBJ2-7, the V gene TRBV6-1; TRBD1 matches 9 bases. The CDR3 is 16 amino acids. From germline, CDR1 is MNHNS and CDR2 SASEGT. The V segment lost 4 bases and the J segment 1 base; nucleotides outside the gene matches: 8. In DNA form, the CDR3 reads TGTGCCAGCAGTGGCCGTCCGGGACAGGGATCCTACGAGCAGTACTTC. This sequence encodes CASSGRPGQGSYEQYF.

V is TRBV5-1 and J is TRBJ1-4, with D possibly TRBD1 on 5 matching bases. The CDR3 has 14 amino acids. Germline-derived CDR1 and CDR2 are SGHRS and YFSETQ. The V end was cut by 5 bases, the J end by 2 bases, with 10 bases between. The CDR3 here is CASREGRTNEKLFF. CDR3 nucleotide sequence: TGCGCCAGCAGGGAGGGGCGGACTAATGAAAAACTGTTTTTT.

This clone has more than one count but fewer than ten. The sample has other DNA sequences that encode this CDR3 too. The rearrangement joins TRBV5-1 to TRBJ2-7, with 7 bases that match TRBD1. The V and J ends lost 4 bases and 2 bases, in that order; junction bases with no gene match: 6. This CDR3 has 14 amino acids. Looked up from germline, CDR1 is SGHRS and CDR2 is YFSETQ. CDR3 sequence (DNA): TGCGCCAGCAGCCCTGACAGGGTCCCCTACGAGCAGTACTTC. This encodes CASSPDRVPYEQYF.

The CDR3 bases are TGCGCCAGCAGCTCTACCTGGGGGGGGCGAGACTATGGCTACACCTTC. This translates into CASSSTWGGRDYGYTF. The gene calls are TRBV5-1 and TRBJ1-2; D perhaps matches TRBD1 (6 bases). The germline gives CDR1 SGHRS, CDR2 YFSETQ. This CDR3 has 16 amino acids. V was pared by 3 bases and J by 3 bases, with 18 bases between.

The CDR3, as DNA: TGTGCCAGCAGTTGGACTAGCGGGGCCTTAGATGAGCAGTTCTTC. It translates to CASSWTSGALDEQFF. The V gene is TRBV6-5, the J gene TRBJ2-1, with 12 bases identical to TRBD2. The trim removed 4 bases at V and 8 bases at J, leaving 6 bases unmatched. The CDR3 is 15 residues long. CDR1 MNHEY and CDR2 SVGAGI come from the germline V gene.

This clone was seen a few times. CDR3 loop: CASSYTVNTEAFF. DNA for the CDR3: TGTGCCAGCAGCTACACAGTTAACACTGAAGCTTTCTTT. The chain couples TRBV5-4 to TRBJ1-1; the D is unclear. Trimming stripped 3 bases from V and 2 bases from J, with 8 bases between. The CDR3 loop spans 13 amino acids. Germline V CDR1 and CDR2: SGHNT, YYREEE (reference sequence).

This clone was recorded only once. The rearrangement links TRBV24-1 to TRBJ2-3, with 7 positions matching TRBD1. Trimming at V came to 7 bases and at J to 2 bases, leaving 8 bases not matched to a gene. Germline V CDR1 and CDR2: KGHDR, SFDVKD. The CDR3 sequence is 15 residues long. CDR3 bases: TGTGCCACCAGGCAGACAGGGCAGATCACAGATACGCAGTATTTT. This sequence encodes CATRQTGQITDTQYF.

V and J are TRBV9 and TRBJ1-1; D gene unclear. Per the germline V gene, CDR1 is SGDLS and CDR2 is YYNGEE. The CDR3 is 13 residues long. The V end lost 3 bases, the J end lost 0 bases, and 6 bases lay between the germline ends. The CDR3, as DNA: TGTGCCAGCAGCGGCCAGGTGAACACTGAAGCTTTCTTT. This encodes CASSGQVNTEAFF.

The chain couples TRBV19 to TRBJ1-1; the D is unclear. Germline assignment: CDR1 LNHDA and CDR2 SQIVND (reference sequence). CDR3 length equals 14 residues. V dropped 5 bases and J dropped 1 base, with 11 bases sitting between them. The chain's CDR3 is CASSYGRSNTEAFF. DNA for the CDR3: TGTGCCAGTAGTTATGGTCGGTCGAACACTGAAGCTTTCTTT.

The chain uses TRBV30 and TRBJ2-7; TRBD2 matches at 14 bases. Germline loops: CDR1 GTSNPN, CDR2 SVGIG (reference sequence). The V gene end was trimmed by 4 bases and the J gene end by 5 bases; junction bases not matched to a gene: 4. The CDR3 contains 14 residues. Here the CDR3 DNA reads TGTGCCTGGAACCCGGGACTAGCGGGGGACGAGCAGTACTTC. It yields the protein CAWNPGLAGDEQYF.

The CDR3 loop reads CASSVDFTGYNEQFF. The CDR3, as DNA: TGTGCCAGCAGCGTAGATTTTACAGGCTACAATGAGCAGTTCTTC. This rearrangement joins TRBV9 to TRBJ2-1; the D gene is possibly TRBD1 (5 bases). The germline V gene encodes CDR1 SGDLS and CDR2 YYNGEE. V lost 0 bases and J 3 bases, leaving 10 bases between the germline ends. The CDR3 is 15 residues long.

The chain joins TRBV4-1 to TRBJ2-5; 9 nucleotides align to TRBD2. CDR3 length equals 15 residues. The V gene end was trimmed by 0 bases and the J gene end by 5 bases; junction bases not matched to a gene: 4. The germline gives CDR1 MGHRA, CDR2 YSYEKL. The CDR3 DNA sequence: TGCGCCAGCAGCCAAGATAGCGGGGGCGGTGAGACCCAGTACTTC. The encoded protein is CASSQDSGGGETQYF.

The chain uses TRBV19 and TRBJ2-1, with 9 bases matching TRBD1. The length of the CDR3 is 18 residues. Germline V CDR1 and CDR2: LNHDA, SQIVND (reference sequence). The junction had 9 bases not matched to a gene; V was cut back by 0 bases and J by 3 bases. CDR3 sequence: CASSIEIYPGQGYNEQFF. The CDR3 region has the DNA TGTGCCAGTAGTATAGAAATCTATCCGGGACAGGGCTACAATGAGCAGTTCTTC.

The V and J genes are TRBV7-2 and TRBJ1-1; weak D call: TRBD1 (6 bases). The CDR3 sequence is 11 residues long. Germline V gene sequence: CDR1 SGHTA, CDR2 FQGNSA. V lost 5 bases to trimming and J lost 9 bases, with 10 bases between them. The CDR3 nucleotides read TGTGCCAGCAGCCGGACAGTAAAAGCTTTCTTT. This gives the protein CASSRTVKAFF. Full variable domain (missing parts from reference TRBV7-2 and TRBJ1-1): GAGVSQSPSNKVTEKGKDVELRCDPISGHTALYWYRQSLGQGLEFLIYFQGNSAPDKSGLPSDRFSAERTGGSVSTLTIQRTQQEDSAVYLCASSRTVKAFFGQGTRLTVV.

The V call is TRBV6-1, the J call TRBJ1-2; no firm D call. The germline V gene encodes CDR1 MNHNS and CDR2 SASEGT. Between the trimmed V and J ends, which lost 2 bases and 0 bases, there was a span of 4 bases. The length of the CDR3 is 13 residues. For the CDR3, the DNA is TGTGCCAGCAGTGAATATCCTAACTATGGCTACACCTTC. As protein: CASSEYPNYGYTF.

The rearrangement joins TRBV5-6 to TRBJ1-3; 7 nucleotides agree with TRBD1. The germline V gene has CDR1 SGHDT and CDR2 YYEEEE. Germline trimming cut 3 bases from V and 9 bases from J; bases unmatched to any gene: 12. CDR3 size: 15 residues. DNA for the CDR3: TGTGCCAGCAGCTCCGGGACAGCCTTTTATGGCACCATATATTTT. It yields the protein CASSSGTAFYGTIYF.

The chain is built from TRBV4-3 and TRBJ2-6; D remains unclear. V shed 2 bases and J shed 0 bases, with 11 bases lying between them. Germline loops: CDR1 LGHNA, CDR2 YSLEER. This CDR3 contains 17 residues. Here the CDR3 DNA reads TGCGCCAGCAGCCAATATGAGGCAAGCTCTGGGGCCAACGTCCTGACTTTC. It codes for CASSQYEASSGANVLTF.